Below are 8 T cell receptor beta chains sequenced from a single sample in a study of vaccination and CD4 T cells after COVID-19. Treatment meaning: roughly ten-day PBMC culture with coronavirus spike peptide pools or control peptides (ViraFEST assay). These TCRs' antigens remain unknown. Once obtained from cultured CD4+ T cells, the DNA was sequenced using the Oncomine TCR Beta short-read assay. TCRdb re-derived calls from the PCR reads in MiXCR, one entry per CDR3 protein. Here the sample spans 15,000 to 20,000 distinct CDR3 sequences, about 39% being singletons. Specimen: CD4+ T cells from blood, cultured in vitro, collected after SARS-CoV-2 vaccination. These receptors came from a human donor who had recovered from COVID-19.

This chain uses TRBV6-5 with TRBJ2-7; weak D call: TRBD2 (6 bases). The V gene's germline CDR1 is MNHEY and CDR2 SVGAGI. Trimming left V 2 bases short and J 2 bases short, with 13 bases between. This CDR3 is 15 amino acids long. The CDR3 reads CASSYGSGLAYEQYF. Written as DNA, the CDR3 is TGTGCCAGCAGTTACGGCAGCGGGCTTGCCTACGAGCAGTACTTC.

The rearrangement joins TRBV28 to TRBJ1-2; the D is unclear. The CDR3 has 13 amino acids. Trimming stripped 3 bases from V and 8 bases from J, with 13 bases between. Germline CDR1 is MDHEN and CDR2 is SYDVKM. The CDR3 spells CASSFPPSSGYTF. The CDR3 DNA reads as TGTGCCAGCAGTTTCCCGCCTTCGAGCGGCTACACCTTC.

This clonotype has only a few counts. The chain joins TRBV19 to TRBJ2-7; D may match TRBD1 or TRBD2 (5 bases each). CDR1 and CDR2 from the germline V gene are LNHDA and SQIVND (reference sequence). V gave up 5 bases and J gave up 6 bases, with 17 bases separating them. CDR3 length equals 14 residues. DNA for the CDR3: TGTGCCAGTAGTGTGGAACGAGGGGCTCGCGAGCAGTACTTC. As protein: CASSVERGAREQYF.

The CDR3 region has the DNA TGTGCCAGCAGTCGCGGGAGCCCCTATGGCTACACCTTC. Encoded protein: CASSRGSPYGYTF. The V call is TRBV12-3 or TRBV12-4, the J call TRBJ1-2; D unclear. V lost 5 bases and J 4 bases, leaving 11 bases between the germline ends. The CDR3 spans 13 residues.

The chain uses TRBV19 and TRBJ2-7, with D possibly TRBD1 on 5 matching bases. The V gene's germline CDR1 is LNHDA and CDR2 SQIVND (reference sequence). The V gene lost 5 bases and the J gene lost 4 bases, with 12 bases spanning the gap. This CDR3 contains 13 residues. The CDR3 here is CASSPGQVYEQYF. In nucleotides, the CDR3 is TGTGCCAGTAGTCCAGGGCAAGTGTACGAGCAGTACTTC.

The gene calls are TRBV19 and TRBJ1-5, with TRBD1 matching 9 bases. V dropped 4 bases and J dropped 7; count of bases not matched to a gene: 8. Germline V gives CDR1 LNHDA, CDR2 SQIVND (reference sequence). The CDR3 loop spans 15 amino acids. The CDR3 DNA is TGTGCCAGTAGTACCGGGGACAGGGAGTGGCAGCCCCAGCATTTT. The encoded protein is CASSTGDREWQPQHF.

This clonotype appeared a few times. The CDR3 sequence: CASSAPRQGPTGNQPQHF. CDR3 DNA sequence: TGTGCCAGCAGTGCACCTCGACAGGGCCCTACTGGCAATCAGCCCCAGCATTTT. V gene TRBV2 combines with J gene TRBJ1-5, with 7 nucleotides matching TRBD1. Looked up from germline, CDR1 is SNHLY and CDR2 is FYNNEI. The CDR3 is 18 residues long. The junction had 14 bases not matched to a gene; V was cut back by 4 bases and J by 2 bases.

The V gene is TRBV6-5, the J gene TRBJ1-1; D remains unclear. The CDR3 consists of 13 residues. Trimming took 3 bases from V and 4 from J, leaving 9 bases between them. Germline loops: CDR1 MNHEY, CDR2 SVGAGI. CDR3 nucleotide sequence: TGTGCCAGCAGTTATTTAGGGAGCACTGAAGCTTTCTTT. This encodes CASSYLGSTEAFF.